This T cell receptor beta chain derives from a study of blood T cell repertoires in COVID-19. Sequencing used immunoSEQ multiplex PCR; TCRdb keeps in-frame clones, though not all of them. Among about 180,000 clones listed, 85% to 90% were seen once. The clonotype was recovered from a woman aged 25 to 39 with active or convalescent COVID-19. The sample taken for sequencing was peripheral blood.

The CDR3 sequence: CASSFNTNNYGYTF. CDR3 nucleotides: TGTGCCAGCAGTTTTAACACAAATAACTATGGCTACACCTTC. V gene TRBV27 combines with J gene TRBJ1-2, with D unresolved. Trimming stripped 3 bases from V and 1 base from J, with 9 bases between. This CDR3 region has 14 residues. CDR1 is MNHEY, CDR2 SMNVEV, per germline (reference sequence).